This T cell receptor (beta chain) was observed in a study of cytomegalovirus exposure and HLA in healthy donors. V gave up 4 bases and J gave up 1 base, with 18 bases separating them. CDR3 size: 16 residues. Germline CDR1 reads SGHNT; CDR2 reads YYREEE (reference sequence). Some clones are missing from TCRdb's copy, which holds only in-frame ones; the method was immunoSEQ multiplex PCR. Of more than 140,000 clones in the sample, roughly 91% were seen once. To note about this clone: What it binds is not known.

Study-level points and caveats: The dataset shows that most TCR sequences were rare, while some public TCRs occurred in many donors. In vitro experiments confirmed that a few CMV-associated chains were specific for CMV antigens.

The sample consisted of PBMCs. V gene TRBV5-4 combines with J gene TRBJ2-7; a weak D match, TRBD1 (6 bases). This receptor was obtained from a woman aged 18-30 years in good health and CMV-seropositive. CDR3 DNA sequence: TGTGCCAGCAGCGCAACCACTCTACAGGGATCCTACGAGCAGTACTTC. It specifies CASSATTLQGSYEQYF.